This TCR beta chain was retrieved from a study of blood T cell repertoires in COVID-19. Study summary: Acute-phase and convalescent COVID-19 samples originated in the United States, Italy and Spain. In each case, the material was cDNA or gDNA derived from T cells, B-cell-depleted T cells, or PBMCs.

Original analysis: Amplified reference gene primers provided the basis for estimating nucleated cell counts. Profiling relied on immunoSEQ multiplex PCR, and the TCRdb table lists in-frame clones only, not all of them. V and J calls and clone size are given by that table; D and trimming were obtained from the DNA. The sample carries about 150,000 clones, 70% to 90% recorded once. There are 14 residues in the CDR3. V lost 2 bases, J lost 6 bases, and 6 bases stayed unmatched. The V gene's germline CDR1 is MNHEY and CDR2 SVGAGI. This TCR was sampled from a man between 60 and 75 years old with COVID-19, enrolled during active disease. The J gene is TRBJ1-1, the V gene TRBV6-5, with 7 bases lining up with TRBD1. Sequencing input: peripheral blood. The CDR3 sequence is CASSYTQGSSEAFF. DNA for the CDR3: TGTGCCAGCAGTTACACACAGGGGTCATCTGAAGCTTTCTTT.